Described below is a single T cell receptor beta chain sequence and its context. The antigen remains undetermined. The sample comes from a study of Graves' ophthalmopathy and Graves' hyperthyroidism. Germline V lookup: CDR1 ENHRY, CDR2 SYGVKD. V lost 5 bases and J lost 0, with 11 bases in between. The CDR3 is 15 amino acids. From RNA, the CDR3 regions of TCR beta chains were amplified and sequenced. First-round RT-PCR employed HTBI primers, with a second-round multiplex PCR after it. MiXCR, applied by TCRdb to the multiplex PCR reads, yields one record per CDR3 protein. The sample yields around 670,000 distinct CDR3 sequences, approximately 40% seen once. The diagnosis combined clinical symptoms, thyroxine, TRAb, thyroid ultrasound and orbital computed tomography scans. Notes on the study in general: The model's ophthalmopathy progression predictions had around 64% sensitivity and 72.22% specificity. Blood also carried most expanded thyroid clonotypes exceeding 0.001 frequency.

This sequence was found in an adult man with Graves' ophthalmopathy. Sequencing was performed on peripheral blood. The rearrangement uses TRBV10-3 and TRBJ1-3; D unresolved. CDR3 in amino acids: CAISTPGNSGNTIYF. The CDR3 bases are TGTGCCATCAGTACTCCGGGAAACTCTGGAAACACCATATATTTT.